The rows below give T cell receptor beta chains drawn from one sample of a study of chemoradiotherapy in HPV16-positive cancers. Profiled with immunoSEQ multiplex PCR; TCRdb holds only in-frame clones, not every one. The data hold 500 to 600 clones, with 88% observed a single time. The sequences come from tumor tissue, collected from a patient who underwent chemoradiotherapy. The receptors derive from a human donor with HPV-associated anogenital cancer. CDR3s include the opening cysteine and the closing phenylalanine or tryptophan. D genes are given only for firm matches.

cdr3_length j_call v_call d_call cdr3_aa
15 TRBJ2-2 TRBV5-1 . CASSLAVVDTGELFF
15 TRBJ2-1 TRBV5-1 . CASSLGVVSYNEQFF
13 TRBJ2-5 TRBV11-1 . CASSPRSQETQYF
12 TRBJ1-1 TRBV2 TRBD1 CATFTGATEAFF
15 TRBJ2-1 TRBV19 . CASSYWAGQGNEQFF
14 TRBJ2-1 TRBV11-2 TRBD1 CASSSGQGAGEQFF
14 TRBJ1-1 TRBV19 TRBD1 CASSLYRGSTEAFF
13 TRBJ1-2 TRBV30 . CAWSDPGGYGYTF
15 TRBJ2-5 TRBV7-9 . CASSSDSLFPETQYF
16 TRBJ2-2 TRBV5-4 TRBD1 CASSSSDRGPTGELFF
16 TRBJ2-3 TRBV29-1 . CSVRARMWGRVDTQYF
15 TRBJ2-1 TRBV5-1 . CASSLGVASFNEQFF
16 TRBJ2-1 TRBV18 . CASSPRGFMTHNEQFF
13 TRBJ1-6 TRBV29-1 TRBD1 CSVRTGGDSPLHF